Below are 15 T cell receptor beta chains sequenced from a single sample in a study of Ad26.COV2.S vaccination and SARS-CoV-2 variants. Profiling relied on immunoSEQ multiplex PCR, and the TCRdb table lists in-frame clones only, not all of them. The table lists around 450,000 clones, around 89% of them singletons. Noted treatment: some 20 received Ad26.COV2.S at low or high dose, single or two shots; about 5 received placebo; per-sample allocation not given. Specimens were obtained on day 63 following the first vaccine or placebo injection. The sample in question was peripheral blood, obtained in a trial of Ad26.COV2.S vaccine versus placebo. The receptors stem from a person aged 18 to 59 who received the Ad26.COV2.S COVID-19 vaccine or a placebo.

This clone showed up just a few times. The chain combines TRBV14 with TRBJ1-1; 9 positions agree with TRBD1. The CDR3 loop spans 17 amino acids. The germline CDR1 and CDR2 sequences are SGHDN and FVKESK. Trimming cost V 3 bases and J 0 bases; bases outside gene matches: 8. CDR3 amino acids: CASSQFGTGHMNTEAFF. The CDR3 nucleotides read TGTGCCAGCAGCCAGTTCGGGACAGGGCATATGAACACTGAAGCTTTCTTT.

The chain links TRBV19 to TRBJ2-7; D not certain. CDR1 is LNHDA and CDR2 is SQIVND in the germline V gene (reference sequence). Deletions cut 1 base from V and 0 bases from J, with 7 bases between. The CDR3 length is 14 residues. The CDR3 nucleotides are TGTGCCAGTAGTATAGCGTTGAGCTCCTACGAGCAGTACTTC. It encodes CASSIALSSYEQYF.

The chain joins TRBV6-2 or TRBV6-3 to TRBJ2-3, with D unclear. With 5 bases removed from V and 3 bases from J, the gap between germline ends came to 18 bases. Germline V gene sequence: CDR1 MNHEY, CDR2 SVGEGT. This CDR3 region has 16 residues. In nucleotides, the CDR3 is TGTGCCAGCAGTCCGCATAACGGGCCAGGTACAGATACGCAGTATTTT. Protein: CASSPHNGPGTDTQYF.

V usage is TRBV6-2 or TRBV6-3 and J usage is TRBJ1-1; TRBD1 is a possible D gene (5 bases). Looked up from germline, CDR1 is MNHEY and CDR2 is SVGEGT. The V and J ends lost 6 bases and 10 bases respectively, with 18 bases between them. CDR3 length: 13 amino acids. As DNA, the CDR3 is TGTGCCAGCAGCCAAGGGACCGAACTGCGAGCTTTCTTT. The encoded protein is CASSQGTELRAFF.

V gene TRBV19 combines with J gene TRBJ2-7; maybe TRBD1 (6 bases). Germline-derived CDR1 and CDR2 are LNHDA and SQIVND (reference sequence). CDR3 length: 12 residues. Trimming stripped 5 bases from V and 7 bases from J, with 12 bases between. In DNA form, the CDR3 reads TGTGCCAGTAGTTCTCGTACAGGGGAGCAGTACTTC. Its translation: CASSSRTGEQYF.

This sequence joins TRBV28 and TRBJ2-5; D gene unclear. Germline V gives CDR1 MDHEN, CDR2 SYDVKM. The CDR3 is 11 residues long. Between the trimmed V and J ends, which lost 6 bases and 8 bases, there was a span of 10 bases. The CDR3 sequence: CASSSLGTQYF. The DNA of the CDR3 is TGTGCCAGCAGCTCTTTAGGAACCCAGTACTTC.

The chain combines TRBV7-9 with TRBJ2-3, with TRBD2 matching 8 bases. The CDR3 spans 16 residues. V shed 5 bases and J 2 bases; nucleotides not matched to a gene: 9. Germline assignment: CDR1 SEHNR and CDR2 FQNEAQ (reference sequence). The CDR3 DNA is TGTGCCAGCAGCCATACCCGGGAGGGGGACACAGATACGCAGTATTTT. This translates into CASSHTREGDTDTQYF.

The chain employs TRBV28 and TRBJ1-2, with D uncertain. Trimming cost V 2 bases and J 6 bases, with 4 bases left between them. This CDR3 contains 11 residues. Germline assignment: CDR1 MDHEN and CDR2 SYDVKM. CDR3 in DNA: TGTGCCAGCAGTTTAAGTGATGGCTACACCTTC. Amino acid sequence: CASSLSDGYTF.

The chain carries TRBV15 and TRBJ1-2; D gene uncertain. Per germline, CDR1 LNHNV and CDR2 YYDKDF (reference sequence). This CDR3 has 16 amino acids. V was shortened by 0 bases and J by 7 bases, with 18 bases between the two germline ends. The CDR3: CATSRDPGPNAGGYTF. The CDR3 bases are TGTGCCACCAGCAGAGATCCAGGCCCCAATGCTGGTGGCTACACCTTC.

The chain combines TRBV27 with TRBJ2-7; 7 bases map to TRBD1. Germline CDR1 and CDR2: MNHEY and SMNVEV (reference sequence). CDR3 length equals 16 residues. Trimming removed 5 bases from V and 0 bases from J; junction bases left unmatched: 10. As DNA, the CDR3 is TGTGCCAGCAGTGAGGGACAGCGAGTGAGCTCCTACGAGCAGTACTTC. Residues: CASSEGQRVSSYEQYF.

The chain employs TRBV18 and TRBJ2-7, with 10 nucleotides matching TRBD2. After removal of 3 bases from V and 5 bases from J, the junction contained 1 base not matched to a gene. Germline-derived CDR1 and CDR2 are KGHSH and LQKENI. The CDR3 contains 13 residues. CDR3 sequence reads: CASSPGLADEQYF. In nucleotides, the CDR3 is TGTGCCAGCTCACCCGGACTAGCGGACGAGCAGTACTTC.

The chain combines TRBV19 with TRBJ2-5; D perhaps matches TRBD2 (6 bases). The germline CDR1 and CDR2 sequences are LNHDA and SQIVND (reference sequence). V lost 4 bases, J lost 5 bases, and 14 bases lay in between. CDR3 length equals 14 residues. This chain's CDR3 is CASSKEGRRETQYF. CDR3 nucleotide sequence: TGTGCCAGTAGTAAGGAGGGTCGGCGCGAGACCCAGTACTTC. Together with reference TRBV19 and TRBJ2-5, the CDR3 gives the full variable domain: DGGITQSPKYLFRKEGQNVTLSCEQNLNHDAMYWYRQDPGQGLRLIYYSQIVNDFQKGDIAEGYSVSREKKESFPLTVTSAQKNPTAFYLCASSKEGRRETQYFGPGTRLLVL.

The CDR3 reads CASSLLAGAYQETQYF. The CDR3 bases are TGTGCCAGTAGTCTCCTAGCGGGGGCGTACCAAGAGACCCAGTACTTC. This chain uses TRBV19 with TRBJ2-5; 10 bases line up with TRBD2. The CDR3 is 16 residues long. Germline V gives CDR1 LNHDA, CDR2 SQIVND (reference sequence). V lost 5 bases to trimming and J lost 0 bases; unmatched junction nucleotides: 6.

In DNA form, the CDR3 reads TGTGCCAGCAGCGCGAAAGGAGTAGCCGGGGAGCTGTTTTTT. This gives the protein CASSAKGVAGELFF. The chain joins TRBV7-9 to TRBJ2-2; unclear D gene. Germline assignment: CDR1 SEHNR and CDR2 FQNEAQ (reference sequence). The V gene lost 5 bases and the J gene lost 6 bases, with 13 bases spanning the gap. The CDR3 sequence is 14 residues long. Full variable domain (outside the CDR3, taken from reference TRBV7-9 and TRBJ2-2): DTGVSQNPRHKITKRGQNVTFRCDPISEHNRLYWYRQTLGQGPEFLTYFQNEAQLEKSRLLSDRFSAERPKGSFSTLEIQRTEQGDSAMYLCASSAKGVAGELFFGEGSRLTVL.

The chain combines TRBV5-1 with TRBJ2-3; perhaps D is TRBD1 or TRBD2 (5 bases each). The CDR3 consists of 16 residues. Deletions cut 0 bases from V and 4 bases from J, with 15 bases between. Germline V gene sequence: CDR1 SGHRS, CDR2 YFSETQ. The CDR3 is CASSLVPGRGADTQYF. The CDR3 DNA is TGCGCCAGCAGCTTGGTTCCGGGACGTGGTGCAGATACGCAGTATTTT. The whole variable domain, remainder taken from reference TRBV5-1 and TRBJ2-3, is KAGVTQTPRYLIKTRGQQVTLSCSPISGHRSVSWYQQTPGQGLQFLFEYFSETQRNKGNFPGRFSGRQFSNSRSEMNVSTLELGDSALYLCASSLVPGRGADTQYFGPGTRLTVL.